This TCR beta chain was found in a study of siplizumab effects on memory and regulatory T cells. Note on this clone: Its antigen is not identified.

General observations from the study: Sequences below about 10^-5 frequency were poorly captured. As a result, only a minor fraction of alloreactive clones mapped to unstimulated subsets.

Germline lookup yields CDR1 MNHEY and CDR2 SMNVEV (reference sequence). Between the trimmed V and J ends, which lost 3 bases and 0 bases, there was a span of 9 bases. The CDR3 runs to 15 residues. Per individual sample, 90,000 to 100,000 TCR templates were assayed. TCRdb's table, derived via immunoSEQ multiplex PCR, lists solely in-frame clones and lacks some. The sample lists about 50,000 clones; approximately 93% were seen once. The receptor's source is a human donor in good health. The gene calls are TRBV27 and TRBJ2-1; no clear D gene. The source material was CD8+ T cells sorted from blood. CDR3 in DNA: TGTGCCAGCAGTTTTCTAGGTCCCTCCTACAATGAGCAGTTCTTC. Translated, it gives CASSFLGPSYNEQFF.